A single T cell receptor beta chain is shown here with its context. As handled by the study authors: Reference gene primer amplification gave estimated nucleated cell counts. Sequenced by immunoSEQ multiplex PCR; TCRdb stores in-frame clones only, minus some. V and J calls and clone size are copied from that table; D and trimming were computed from the DNA. The sample contains 65,000 to 90,000 clones, about four fifths of which appear only once. This sample is drawn from a study of blood T cell repertoires in COVID-19. Study details: Donors in the United States, Italy and Spain gave samples during acute or convalescent COVID-19. PBMCs, B-cell-depleted T cells, or T cells provided the cDNA or gDNA that made up the material.

The CDR3 sequence is 14 residues long. The gene calls are TRBV21-1 and TRBJ2-7; TRBD2 reflects the table's D call only, with no check against the DNA. TRBV21-1 is classified as a pseudogene. The receptor was derived from a woman older than 75 with active or convalescent COVID-19. The sample was peripheral blood. The CDR3 protein is CASNLLAGGFEQYF. The CDR3, as DNA: TGTGCCAGCAACCTACTAGCGGGAGGATTCGAGCAGTACTTC.